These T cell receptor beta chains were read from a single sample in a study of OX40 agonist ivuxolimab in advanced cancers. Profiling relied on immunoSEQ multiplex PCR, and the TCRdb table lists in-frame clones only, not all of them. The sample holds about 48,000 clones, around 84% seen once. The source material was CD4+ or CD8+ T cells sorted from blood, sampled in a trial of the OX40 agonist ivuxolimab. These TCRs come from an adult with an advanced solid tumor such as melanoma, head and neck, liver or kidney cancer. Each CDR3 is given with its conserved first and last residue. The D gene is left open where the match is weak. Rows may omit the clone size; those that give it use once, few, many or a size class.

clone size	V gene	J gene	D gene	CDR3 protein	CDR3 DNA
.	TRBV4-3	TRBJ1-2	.	CASSQDGGFNYGYTF	TGCGCCAGCAGCCAAGACGGCGGGTTTAACTATGGCTACACCTTC
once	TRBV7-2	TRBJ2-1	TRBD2	CASSMGLAGPNEQFF	TGTGCCAGCAGCATGGGACTAGCGGGACCTAATGAGCAGTTCTTC
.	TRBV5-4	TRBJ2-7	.	CASSLDHYEQYF	TGTGCCAGCAGCTTGGACCACTACGAGCAGTACTTC
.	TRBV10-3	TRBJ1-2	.	CAISGTTGNYGYTF	TGTGCCATCAGTGGGACAACAGGGAACTATGGCTACACCTTC
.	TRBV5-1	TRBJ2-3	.	CASNSGGPGTDTQYF	TGCGCCAGCAACTCGGGGGGCCCTGGCACAGATACGCAGTATTTT
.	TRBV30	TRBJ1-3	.	CAWSRGSGNTIYF	TGTGCCTGGAGCAGGGGATCTGGAAACACCATATATTTT
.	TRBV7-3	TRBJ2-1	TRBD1	CASSLNPGTASYNEQFF	TGTGCCAGCAGCTTAAATCCCGGGACAGCCTCCTACAATGAGCAGTTCTTC
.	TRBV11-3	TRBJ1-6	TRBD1	CASSAGTGNSPLHF	TGTGCCAGCAGCGCCGGGACAGGGAATTCACCCCTCCACTTT
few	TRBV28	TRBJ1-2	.	CASRLYVGIYGYTF	TGTGCCAGCCGACTGTATGTAGGGATATATGGCTACACCTTC
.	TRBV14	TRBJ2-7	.	CASSQDLTVYEQYF	TGTGCCAGCAGCCAAGATCTGACAGTCTACGAGCAGTACTTC
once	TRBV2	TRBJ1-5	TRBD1	CASSGQGSLAGGQPQHF	TGTGCCAGCAGCGGACAGGGATCACTCGCGGGGGGTCAGCCCCAGCATTTT
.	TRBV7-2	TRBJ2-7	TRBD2	CASSLSVPGTSGFTYEQYF	TGTGCCAGCAGCCTTAGCGTCCCCGGGACTAGCGGATTCACCTACGAGCAGTACTTC
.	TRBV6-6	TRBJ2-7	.	CASNLSGVGEQYF	TGTGCCAGCAATCTTTCGGGGGTGGGCGAGCAGTACTTC
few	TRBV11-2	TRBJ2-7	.	CASSSGKRRLYEQYF	TGTGCCAGCAGCTCCGGCAAAAGAAGGCTCTACGAGCAGTACTTC
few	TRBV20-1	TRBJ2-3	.	CSARLRDTQYF	TGCAGTGCTCGCCTTAGAGATACGCAGTATTTT
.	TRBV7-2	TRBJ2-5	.	CASSSGPQETQYF	TGTGCCAGCAGCTCGGGGCCTCAAGAGACCCAGTACTTC
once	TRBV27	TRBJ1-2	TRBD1	CASSAPRTGGVMGHTF	TGTGCCAGCAGTGCCCCGAGGACAGGGGGCGTTATGGGCCACACCTTC
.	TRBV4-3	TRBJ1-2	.	CASSQLLGRRGGGYTF	TGCGCCAGCAGCCAACTATTAGGACGGAGGGGTGGGGGCTACACCTTC
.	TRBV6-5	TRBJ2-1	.	CASSYSALGHNEQFF	TGTGCCAGCAGTTACTCGGCGCTAGGGCACAATGAGCAGTTCTTC
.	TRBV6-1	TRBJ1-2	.	CASSDTQGSNYGYTF	TGTGCCAGCAGTGACACACAGGGATCTAACTATGGCTACACCTTC
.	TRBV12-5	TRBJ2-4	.	CASGLVLAAKNIQYF	TGTGCTAGTGGTTTGGTACTCGCAGCCAAAAACATTCAGTACTTC
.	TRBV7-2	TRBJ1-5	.	CASSQDGASNQPQHF	TGTGCCAGCAGCCAGGACGGGGCTAGCAATCAGCCCCAGCATTTT
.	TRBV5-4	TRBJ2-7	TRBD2	CASSTGLAGGIYEQYF	TGTGCCAGCAGCACGGGACTAGCGGGGGGAATCTACGAGCAGTACTTC
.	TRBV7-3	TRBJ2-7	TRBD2	CASSSSPGGGHEQYF	TGTGCCAGCAGCTCAAGCCCGGGGGGGGGCCACGAGCAGTACTTC
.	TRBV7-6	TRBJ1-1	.	CASSLETLNTEAFF	TGTGCCAGCAGCTTAGAAACCCTCAATACAGAAGCTTTCTTT
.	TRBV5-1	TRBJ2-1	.	CASSLPRINVGYEQFF	TGCGCCAGCAGCTTACCCCGTATAAACGTCGGATATGAGCAGTTCTTC
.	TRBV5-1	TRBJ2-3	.	CASRGQVSSDTQYF	TGCGCCAGCAGAGGGCAGGTTAGTTCAGATACGCAGTATTTT
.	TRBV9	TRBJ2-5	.	CASSGRTVGGLETQYF	TGTGCCAGCAGCGGCCGAACGGTGGGGGGATTGGAGACCCAGTACTTC
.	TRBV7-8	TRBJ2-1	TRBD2	CASSPRGSSYNEQFF	TGTGCCAGCAGCCCCCGCGGGAGCTCCTACAATGAGCAGTTCTTC
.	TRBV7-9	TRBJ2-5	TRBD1	CASSLGQGLWWETQYF	TGTGCCAGCAGCTTAGGACAGGGTCTTTGGTGGGAGACCCAGTACTTC
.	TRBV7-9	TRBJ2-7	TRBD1	CASSTRTGPMSYEQYF	TGTGCCAGCAGCACTCGGACAGGGCCGATGAGCTACGAGCAGTACTTC
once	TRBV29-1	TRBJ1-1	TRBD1	CSVDRGTTEAFF	TGCAGCGTCGACAGGGGGACCACTGAAGCTTTCTTT
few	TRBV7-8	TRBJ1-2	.	CASSLSPSTGNNGYTF	TGTGCCAGCAGCTTATCCCCCTCCACAGGAAATAACGGCTACACCTTC
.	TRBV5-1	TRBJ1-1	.	CASKMRVNTEAFF	TGCGCCAGCAAGATGAGGGTAAACACTGAAGCTTTCTTT
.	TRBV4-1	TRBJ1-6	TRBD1	CASSQPRQGGNSPLHF	TGCGCCAGCAGCCAACCACGACAGGGGGGGAATTCACCCCTCCACTTT
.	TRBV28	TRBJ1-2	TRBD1	CASRPTPGQGASWYGYTF	TGTGCCAGCAGACCTACTCCGGGACAGGGGGCCTCTTGGTATGGCTACACCTTC
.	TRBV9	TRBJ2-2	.	CASSVAGRGDGELFF	TGTGCCAGCAGCGTAGCAGGCAGGGGAGACGGGGAGCTGTTTTTT
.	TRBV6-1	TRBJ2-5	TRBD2	CASGKRGGETQYF	TGTGCCAGTGGAAAGCGGGGGGGCGAGACCCAGTACTTC
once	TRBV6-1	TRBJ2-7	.	CASSRDLIYEQYF	TGTGCCAGCAGCCGGGACTTAATCTACGAGCAGTACTTC
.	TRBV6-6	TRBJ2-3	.	CASSYSSRFTDTQYF	TGTGCCAGCAGTTACTCTTCCAGGTTCACAGATACGCAGTATTTT
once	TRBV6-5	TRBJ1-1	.	CASSYSVREIEAFF	TGTGCCAGCAGTTACTCAGTCAGAGAAATTGAAGCTTTCTTT
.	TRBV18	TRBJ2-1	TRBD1	CASSPPATGLNEQFF	TGTGCCAGCTCACCACCAGCGACAGGGTTGAATGAGCAGTTCTTC
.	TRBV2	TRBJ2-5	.	CASRQGPGETQYF	TGTGCCAGCAGGCAGGGACCAGGCGAGACCCAGTACTTC
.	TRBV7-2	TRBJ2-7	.	CASSLVMAGRYEQYF	TGTGCCAGCAGCTTAGTAATGGCAGGGCGATACGAGCAGTACTTC
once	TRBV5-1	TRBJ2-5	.	CASSLGGRETQYF	TGCGCCAGCAGCTTGGGGGGCAGGGAGACCCAGTACTTC
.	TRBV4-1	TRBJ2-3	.	CASSLVGTDTQYF	TGCGCCAGCAGCCTTGTCGGGACAGATACGCAGTATTTT
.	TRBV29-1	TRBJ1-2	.	CSVEVEVNYGYTF	TGCAGCGTTGAGGTGGAGGTTAACTATGGCTACACCTTC